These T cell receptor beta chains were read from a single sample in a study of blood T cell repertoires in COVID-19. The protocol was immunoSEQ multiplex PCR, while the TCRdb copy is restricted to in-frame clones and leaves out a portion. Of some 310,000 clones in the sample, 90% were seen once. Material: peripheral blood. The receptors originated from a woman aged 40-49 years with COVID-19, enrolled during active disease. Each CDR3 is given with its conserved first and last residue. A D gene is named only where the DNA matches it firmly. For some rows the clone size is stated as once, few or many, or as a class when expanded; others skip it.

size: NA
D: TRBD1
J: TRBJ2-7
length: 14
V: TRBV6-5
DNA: TGTGCCAGCAGTCCAGACAGGGGGCACTACGAGCAGTACTTC
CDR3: CASSPDRGHYEQYF

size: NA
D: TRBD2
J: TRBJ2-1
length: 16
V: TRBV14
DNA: TGTGCCAGCAGCCAAGTGTCGGGGGGGCCTTCCTATGAGCAGTTCTTC
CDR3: CASSQVSGGPSYEQFF

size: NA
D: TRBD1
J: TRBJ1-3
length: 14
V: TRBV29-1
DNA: TGCAGCGTTGGCCCAACAGGGGTAGAGAACACCATATATTTT
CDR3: CSVGPTGVENTIYF

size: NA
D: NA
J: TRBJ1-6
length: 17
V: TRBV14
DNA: TGTGCCAGCAGCCAAGTTCGGGGTAGCTCCTATAATTCACCCCTCCACTTT
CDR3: CASSQVRGSSYNSPLHF

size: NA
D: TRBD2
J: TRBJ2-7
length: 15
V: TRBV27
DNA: TGTGCCAGCAGCCGGCGGGGGGACAACCTCTACGAGCAGTACTTC
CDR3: CASSRRGDNLYEQYF

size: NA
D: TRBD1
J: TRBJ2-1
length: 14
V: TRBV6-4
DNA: TGTGCCAGCAGTGAATATTTGACAGGGACTGAGCAGTTCTTC
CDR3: CASSEYLTGTEQFF

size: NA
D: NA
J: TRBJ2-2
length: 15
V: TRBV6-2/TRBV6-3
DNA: TGTGCCAGCAGTTGGACAGAGTTAAACACCGGGGAGCTGTTTTTT
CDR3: CASSWTELNTGELFF

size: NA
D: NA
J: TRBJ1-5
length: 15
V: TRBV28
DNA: TGTGCCAGCAGGGAGGAGGGGAGCTTGGGACAGCCCCAGCATTTT
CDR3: CASREEGSLGQPQHF

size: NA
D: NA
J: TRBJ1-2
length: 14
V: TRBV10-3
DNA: TGTGCCATCAGTAGAGACAGAGCTAACTATGGCTACACCTTC
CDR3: CAISRDRANYGYTF

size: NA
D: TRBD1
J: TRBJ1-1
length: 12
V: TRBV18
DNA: TGTGCCAGCTCACATGCACAGGGACAGGGTTTCTTT
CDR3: CASSHAQGQGFF

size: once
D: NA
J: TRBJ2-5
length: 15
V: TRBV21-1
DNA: TGTGCCAGCAGCCCCGGGGGGAAATCCAAAGAGACCCAGTACTTC
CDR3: CASSPGGKSKETQYF

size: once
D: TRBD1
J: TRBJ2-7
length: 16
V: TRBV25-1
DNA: TGTGCCAGCAGTGATCCCTCCGGGACAGACCCCTACGAGCAGTACTTC
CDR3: CASSDPSGTDPYEQYF

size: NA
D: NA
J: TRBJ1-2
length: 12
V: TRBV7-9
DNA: TGTGCCAGCAGCTTAGCGAACTGGGGCTACACCTTC
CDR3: CASSLANWGYTF

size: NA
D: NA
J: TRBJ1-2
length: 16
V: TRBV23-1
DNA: TGCGCCAGCAGTCATGGGTGGTTGGACAGCTTCTATGGCTACACCTTC
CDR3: CASSHGWLDSFYGYTF

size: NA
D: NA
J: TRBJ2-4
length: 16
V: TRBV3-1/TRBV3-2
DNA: TGTGCCAGCAGCCAAGAAGCAGGCATGGCCAAAAACATTCAGTACTTC
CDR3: CASSQEAGMAKNIQYF

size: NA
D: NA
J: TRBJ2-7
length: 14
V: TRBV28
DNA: TGTGCCAGCAGGACCGGGACATCAATGTACGAGCAGTACTTC
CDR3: CASRTGTSMYEQYF

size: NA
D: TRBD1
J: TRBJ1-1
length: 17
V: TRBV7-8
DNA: TGTGCCAGCAGCTCCCCCGGGACAGGGATTAGGGACACTGAAGCTTTCTTT
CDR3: CASSSPGTGIRDTEAFF

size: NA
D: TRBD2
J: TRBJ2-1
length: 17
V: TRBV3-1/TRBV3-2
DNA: TGTGCCAGCAGCCAAAGAATAACTAGCGGGGGGGACAATGAGCAGTTCTTC
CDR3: CASSQRITSGGDNEQFF

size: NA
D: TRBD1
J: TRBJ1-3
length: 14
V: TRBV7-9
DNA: TGTGCCAGCAGCGAGGACAGGGCCGGAAACACCATATATTTT
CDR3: CASSEDRAGNTIYF

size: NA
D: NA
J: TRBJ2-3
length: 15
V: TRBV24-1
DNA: TGTGCCACCAGTGATACGGGGAGGAGCACAGATACGCAGTATTTT
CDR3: CATSDTGRSTDTQYF

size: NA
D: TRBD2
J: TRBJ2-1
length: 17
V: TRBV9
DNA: TGTGCCAGCAGCGTAGTTCCCCCTAGCGGGGCGTACAATGAGCAGTTCTTC
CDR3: CASSVVPPSGAYNEQFF

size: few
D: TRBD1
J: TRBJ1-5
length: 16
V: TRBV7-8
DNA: TGTGCCAGCAGCCCCGGGACAGGGTTTGACAATCAGCCCCAGCATTTT
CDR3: CASSPGTGFDNQPQHF

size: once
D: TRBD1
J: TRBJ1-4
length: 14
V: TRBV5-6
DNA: TGTGCCAGCAGCTTTTTCAGACAGGGTCGGAAACTGTTTTTT
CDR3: CASSFFRQGRKLFF

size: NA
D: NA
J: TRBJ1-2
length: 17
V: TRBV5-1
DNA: TGCGCCAGCAGCCCGCGGACCGACAGACTAGCTAACTATGGCTACACCTTC
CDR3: CASSPRTDRLANYGYTF

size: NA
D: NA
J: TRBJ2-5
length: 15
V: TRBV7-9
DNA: TGTGCCAGCAGCTTAGCGCAGGGTTTTCGAGAGACCCAGTACTTC
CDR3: CASSLAQGFRETQYF

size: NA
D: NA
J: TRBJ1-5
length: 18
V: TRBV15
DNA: TGTGCCACCAGCAGCAAAGGCGGGGGGGGCGCCCTCAATCAGCCCCAGCATTTT
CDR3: CATSSKGGGGALNQPQHF

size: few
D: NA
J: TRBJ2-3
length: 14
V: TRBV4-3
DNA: TGCGCCAGCAGCCAATACAAGTCCACAGATACGCAGTATTTT
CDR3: CASSQYKSTDTQYF

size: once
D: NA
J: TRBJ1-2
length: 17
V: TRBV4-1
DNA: TGCGCCAGCAGCCAATTTGGGCTGGTAGGGAGTGGCTATGGCTACACCTTC
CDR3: CASSQFGLVGSGYGYTF

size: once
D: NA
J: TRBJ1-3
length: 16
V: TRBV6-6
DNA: TGTGCCAGCAGTTACACCCCTGGGGGGATTGAAAACACCATATATTTT
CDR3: CASSYTPGGIENTIYF

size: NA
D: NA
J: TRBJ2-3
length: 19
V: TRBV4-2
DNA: TGTGCCAGCAGCCAATCTCGCAGGGATGATAAAGGGATGTCAGATACGCAGTATTTT
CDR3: CASSQSRRDDKGMSDTQYF

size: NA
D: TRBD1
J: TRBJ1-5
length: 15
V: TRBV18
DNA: TGTGCCAGCTCACCAGGGACAGTGAGCAATCAGCCCCAGCATTTT
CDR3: CASSPGTVSNQPQHF

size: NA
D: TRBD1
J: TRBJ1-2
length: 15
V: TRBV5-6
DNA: TGTGCCAGCACCTCCGGGACAGGGATCATCTATGGCTACACCTTC
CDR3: CASTSGTGIIYGYTF

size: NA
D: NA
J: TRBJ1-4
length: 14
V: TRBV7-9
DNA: TGTGCCAGCAGTCCGGACAGAACTAATGAAAAACTGTTTTTT
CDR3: CASSPDRTNEKLFF

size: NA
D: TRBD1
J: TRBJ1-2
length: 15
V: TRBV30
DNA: TGTGCCTGGAGCCGGGGCCAGGGGGCGACGAACGGCTACACCTTC
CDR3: CAWSRGQGATNGYTF

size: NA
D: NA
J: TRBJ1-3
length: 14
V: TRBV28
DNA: TGTGCCAGCAGTTTACGGGGCTCTGGAAACACCATATATTTT
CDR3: CASSLRGSGNTIYF

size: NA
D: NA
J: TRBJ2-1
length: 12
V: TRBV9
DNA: TGTGCCAGCAGCGTAGTAGCGAATGAGCAGTTCTTC
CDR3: CASSVVANEQFF

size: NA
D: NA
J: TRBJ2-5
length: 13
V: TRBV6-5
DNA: TGTGCCAGCAGACCCCCAGGGCAAGAGACCCAGTACTTC
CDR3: CASRPPGQETQYF

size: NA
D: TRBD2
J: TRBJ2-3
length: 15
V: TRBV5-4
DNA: TGTGCCAGCAGCTTGGGCGGGGGGGGCACAGATACGCAGTATTTT
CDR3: CASSLGGGGTDTQYF

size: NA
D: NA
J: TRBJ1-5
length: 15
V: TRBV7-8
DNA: TGTGCCAGCAGCCCCCAAGGCAGCTTCAGGCAGCCCCAGCATTTT
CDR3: CASSPQGSFRQPQHF

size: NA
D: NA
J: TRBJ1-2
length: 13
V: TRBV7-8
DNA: TGTGCCAGCAGCTTACGCGGGCCGGGGGGCTACACCTTC
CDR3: CASSLRGPGGYTF

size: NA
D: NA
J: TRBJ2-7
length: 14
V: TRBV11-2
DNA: TGTGCCAGCAGCGGAGGCGGCTCGGGGTACGAGCAGTACTTC
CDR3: CASSGGGSGYEQYF

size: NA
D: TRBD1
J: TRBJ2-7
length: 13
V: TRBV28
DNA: TGTGCCAGCAGTTCTCCAGGGGGCTACGAGCAGTACTTC
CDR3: CASSSPGGYEQYF

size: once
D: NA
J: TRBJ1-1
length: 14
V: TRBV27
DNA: TGTGCCAGCAGCGAGACTACAGGGCACACTGAAGCTTTCTTT
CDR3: CASSETTGHTEAFF

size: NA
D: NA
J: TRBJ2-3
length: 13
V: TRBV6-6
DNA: TGTGCCAGCGCGGGCTTAGGCACAGATACGCAGTATTTT
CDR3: CASAGLGTDTQYF

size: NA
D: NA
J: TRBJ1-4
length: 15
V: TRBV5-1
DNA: TGCGCCAGCAGCCCCCAGGGTGAACCGGATGAAAAACTGTTTTTT
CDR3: CASSPQGEPDEKLFF

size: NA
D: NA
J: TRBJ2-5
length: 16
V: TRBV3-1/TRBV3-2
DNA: TGTGCCAGCAGCCAACGGGACACCATGCGGAGGGAGACCCAGTACTTC
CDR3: CASSQRDTMRRETQYF

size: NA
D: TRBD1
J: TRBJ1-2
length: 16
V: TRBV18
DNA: TGTGCCAGCTCACCACCTTGGACAGGGGGAGTCTATGGCTACACCTTC
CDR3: CASSPPWTGGVYGYTF

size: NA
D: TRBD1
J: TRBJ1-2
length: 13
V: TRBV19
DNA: TGTGCCAGTACCGACAGGGGGCGTCGTGGCTACACCTTC
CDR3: CASTDRGRRGYTF

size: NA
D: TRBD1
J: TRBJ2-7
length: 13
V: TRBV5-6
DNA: TGTGCCAGCTGTAGGACAGGGGTCGATGAGCAGTACTTC
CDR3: CASCRTGVDEQYF

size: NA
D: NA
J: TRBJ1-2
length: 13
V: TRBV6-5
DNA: TGTGCCAGCAGTTACTCGGGCAGGCCGGGCTACACCTTC
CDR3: CASSYSGRPGYTF

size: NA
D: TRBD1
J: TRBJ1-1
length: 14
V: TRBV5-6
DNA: TGTGCCAGCATCACGAGACAGGGGAACACTGAAGCTTTCTTT
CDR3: CASITRQGNTEAFF

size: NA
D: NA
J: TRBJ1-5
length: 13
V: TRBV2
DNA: TGTGCCAGCCGGACAGAAGGTAATCAGCCCCAGCATTTT
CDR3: CASRTEGNQPQHF

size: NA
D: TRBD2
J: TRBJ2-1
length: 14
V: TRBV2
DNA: TGTGCCAGCAGTAGGACTAGCGGGTACAATGAGCAGTTCTTC
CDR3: CASSRTSGYNEQFF

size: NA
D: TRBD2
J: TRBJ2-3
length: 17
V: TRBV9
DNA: TGTGCCAGCAGCGGAAGGGGTGGGCGGGAGATCACAGATACGCAGTATTTT
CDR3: CASSGRGGREITDTQYF